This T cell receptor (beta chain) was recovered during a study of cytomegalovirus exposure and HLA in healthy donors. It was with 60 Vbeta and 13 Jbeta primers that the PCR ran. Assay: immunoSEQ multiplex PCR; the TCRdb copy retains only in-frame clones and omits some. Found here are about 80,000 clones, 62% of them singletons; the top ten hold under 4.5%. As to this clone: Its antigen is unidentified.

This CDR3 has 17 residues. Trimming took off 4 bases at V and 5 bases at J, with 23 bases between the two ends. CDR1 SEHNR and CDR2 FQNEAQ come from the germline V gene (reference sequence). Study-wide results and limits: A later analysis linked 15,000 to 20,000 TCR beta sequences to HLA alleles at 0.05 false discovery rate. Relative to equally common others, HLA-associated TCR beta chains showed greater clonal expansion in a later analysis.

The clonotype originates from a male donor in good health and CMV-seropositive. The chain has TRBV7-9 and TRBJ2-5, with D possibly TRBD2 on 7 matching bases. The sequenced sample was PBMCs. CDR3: CASSSYIREGGWETQYF. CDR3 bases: TGTGCCAGCAGCTCCTATATCCGCGAGGGGGGGTGGGAGACCCAGTACTTC.